The clone carrying this T cell receptor (beta chain) has a count of ten or more. The target antigen is unknown. The same CDR3 is also encoded by other DNA sequences in this sample. The entirety of the isolated RNA underwent reverse transcription, so expressed TCRB transcripts were sequenced. There were about 3.57 million reads on average in the naive, central memory and regulatory T cell samples. Method: immunoSEQ multiplex PCR; TCRdb's copy keeps in-frame clones and lacks some. This sample has more than 100,000 clones, with about 16% found just once. Sampling consisted of one heparinised blood draw per donor, averaging about 116 mL. CD4+ cells of the naive, central memory, regulatory and stem cell-like memory types were sorted via CD45RO/CCR7/CD25/CD127/CD95/CD27. Germline loops: CDR1 SGHVS, CDR2 FNYEAQ. The CDR3 runs 16 residues. V lost 5 bases and J lost 3; bases outside the gene matches: 10. This sample is part of a study of beta chain features in type 1 diabetes. Overall study results and limits: Naive, central memory and regulatory TCRB repertoires appeared more similar among patients than healthy donors. There was a moderate but significant shortening of TCRB CDR3s in all four CD4+ subsets of Type 1 diabetes patients.

The sequenced sample consisted of central memory CD4+ T cells from blood. The TCR originated in a man aged 25 to 40 with type 1 diabetes. This sequence joins TRBV7-6 and TRBJ2-7; 10 bases map to TRBD2. CDR3 sequence reads: CASSISSGGLGYEQYF. DNA for the CDR3: TGTGCCAGCAGCATCTCTAGCGGGGGTCTAGGCTACGAGCAGTACTTC.